Below, one TCR beta chain is given with its context. The length of the CDR3 is 15 residues. The germline CDR1 and CDR2 sequences are SGHRS and YFSETQ. V lost 3 bases, J lost 4 bases, and 16 bases lay in between. These data come from a study of T cell changes during pregnancy in multiple sclerosis. Here immunoSEQ multiplex PCR was the method, and the copy in TCRdb shows in-frame clones only, minus some. The table has approximately 61,000 clones, around nine tenths seen once. The origin of this receptor is a female donor in good health, enrolled as a control in a pregnancy study. Sequencing used peripheral blood, obtained in the first trimester of pregnancy. This chain links TRBV5-1 with TRBJ1-2; D possibly corresponds to TRBD1 (6 bases). The CDR3 loop is CASSSRTVGRYGYTF. The DNA of the CDR3 is TGCGCCAGCAGCTCGCGGACAGTGGGCCGCTATGGCTACACCTTC.